Detailed here is one T cell receptor beta chain. Its antigen is still unknown. It has no much larger one-base neighbor in the sample; base qualities were not kept. Each collaborating institution followed its own protocols to collect whole blood in K2EDTA tubes. For TCRbeta analysis, collaborators shipped samples as frozen whole blood, isolated PBMCs, or DNA extracted from either of those sample types. The CDR3 measures 13 amino acids from cysteine to phenylalanine. Solely the CDR3 DNA is kept, with 39 bases framed from the first base. Reading the germline V gene gives CDR1 KGHSH and CDR2 LQKENI. V and J are truncated by 6 bases and 5 bases respectively, leaving an intervening sequence of 11 bases. TCRbeta CDR3 regions were amplified from genomic DNA using the immunoSEQ Assay, a bias-controlled multiplex PCR. The source study handled its data this way. Nucleated cell counts per sample were estimated from amplification of reference gene primers within the assay. To quantify the absolute abundance of each unique TCRbeta CDR3 rearrangement, sequence reads were collapsed and filtered. For each sample, productive Simpson clonality was calculated as the square root of Simpson's diversity index across productive rearrangements. As stored in TCRdb, this immuneACCESS dataset retains in-frame rearrangements with V and J assigned. A fraction of the clones does not appear; measured against another copy, unresolved V genes explain less than half of the discrepancy, and the remainder lacks a known reason. V and J calls and clone size come straight from that table; D and trimming were deduced from the DNA. The table for this sample lists 190,000 or so clones; roughly 90% of them were counted only once. The leading ten clones occupy 0.75% to 0.95% of the sample.

This record belongs to a study of blood T cell repertoires in COVID-19 (dated by TCRdb to about 2020). Study-level background: Collaborator samples came from the United States, Italy and Spain and covered acute and convalescent phases of COVID-19. Where available, HLA class I and class II types were obtained from metadata supplied by the sample provider rather than from assay-based typing. Nearly every sample came with metadata listing a de-identified subject ID, COVID-19 status, age in years and sex. Deeply sampled blood TCRbeta repertoires from subjects exposed to, actively infected with, or recovered from COVID-19 were included in the dataset. The material from the prospective study consisted of cDNA or gDNA derived from T cells, B-cell-depleted T cells, or PBMCs. The samples were drawn from the first 160 participants of the ongoing ImmuneRACE study and from over 950 subjects provided by 6 global collaborators. The repertoires were made available in a free public database intended to serve as a resource for research on the immune response to SARS-CoV-2. Study-wide findings and limitations: Clinical and demographic metadata were provided uncurated, with the amount varying by source and participant.

The sequenced sample was peripheral blood. The chain couples TRBV18 to TRBJ2-1, and possibly TRBD1, on 5 matching bases. The sequence came from a woman in her 70s with acute or convalescent COVID-19. The CDR3 loop reads CASSFDRNNEQFF. Read as DNA, the sequence is TGTGCCAGCTCTTTCGACAGAAACAATGAGCAGTTCTTC.